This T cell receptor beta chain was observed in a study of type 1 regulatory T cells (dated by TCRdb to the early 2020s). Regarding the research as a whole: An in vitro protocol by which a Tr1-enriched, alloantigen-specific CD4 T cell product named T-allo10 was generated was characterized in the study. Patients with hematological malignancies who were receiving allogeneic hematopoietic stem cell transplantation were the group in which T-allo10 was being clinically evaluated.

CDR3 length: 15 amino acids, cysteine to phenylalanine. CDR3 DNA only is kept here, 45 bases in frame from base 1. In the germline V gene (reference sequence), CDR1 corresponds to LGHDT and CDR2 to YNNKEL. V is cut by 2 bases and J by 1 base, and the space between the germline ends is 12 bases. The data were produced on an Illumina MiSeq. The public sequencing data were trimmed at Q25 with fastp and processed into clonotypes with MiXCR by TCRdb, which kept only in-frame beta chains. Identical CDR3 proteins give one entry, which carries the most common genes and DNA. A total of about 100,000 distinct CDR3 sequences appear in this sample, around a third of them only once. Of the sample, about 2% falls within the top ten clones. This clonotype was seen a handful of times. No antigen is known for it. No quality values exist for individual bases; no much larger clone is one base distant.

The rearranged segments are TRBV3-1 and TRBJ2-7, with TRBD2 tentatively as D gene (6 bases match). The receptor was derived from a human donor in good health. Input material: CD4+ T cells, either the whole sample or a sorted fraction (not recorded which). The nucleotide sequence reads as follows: TGTGCCAGCAGCCAACCCGCGGGACCTTCCTACGAGCAGTACTTC. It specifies CASSQPAGPSYEQYF.